What follows describes a single TCR beta chain. This record belongs to a study of blood T cell repertoires in COVID-19. Study at large: Sites in the United States, Italy and Spain provided acute and convalescent COVID-19 samples. The analysed material was cDNA or gDNA that came from T cells, B-cell-depleted T cells, or PBMCs.

Germline V gives CDR1 LNHDA, CDR2 SQIVND (reference sequence). CDR3 length equals 15 residues. V was shortened by 3 bases and J by 6 bases, with 15 bases between the two germline ends. Authors' analysis steps: Reference gene primer amplification in the assay estimated nucleated cell counts. Clones were read by immunoSEQ multiplex PCR, and TCRdb kept only the in-frame ones, dropping some. From that table come the V and J calls and clone size; the DNA was used to work out D and trimming. This table holds fewer than 700,000 clones, 85% to 90% found once. Seattle patients were enrolled during active infection and followed longitudinally.

Sequenced sample: peripheral blood. This clonotype was obtained from a woman in her 50s with COVID-19, enrolled during active disease. The chain links TRBV19 to TRBJ1-5; D uncertain. The CDR3 sequence: CASSIVRASGQPQHF. As DNA, the CDR3 is TGTGCCAGTAGTATCGTGAGGGCATCGGGTCAGCCCCAGCATTTT. Full variable domain (missing parts from reference TRBV19 and TRBJ1-5): DGGITQSPKYLFRKEGQNVTLSCEQNLNHDAMYWYRQDPGQGLRLIYYSQIVNDFQKGDIAEGYSVSREKKESFPLTVTSAQKNPTAFYLCASSIVRASGQPQHFGDGTRLSIL.